The 9 T cell receptor beta chains given below trace back to one sample, sequenced in a study of OX40 agonist ivuxolimab in advanced cancers. The protocol was immunoSEQ multiplex PCR, while the TCRdb copy is restricted to in-frame clones and leaves out a portion. The repertoire holds about 45,000 clones, roughly 80% seen once, with 8.5% to 12% in the top ten. Sample: CD4+ or CD8+ T cells sorted from blood, taken in a trial of the OX40 agonist ivuxolimab. Receptors originate from an adult with an advanced solid tumor such as melanoma, head and neck, liver or kidney cancer.

This clone has more than one count but fewer than ten. This rearrangement joins TRBV7-8 to TRBJ1-3; the D is unclear. This CDR3 contains 11 residues. V lost 7 bases and J 4 bases, leaving 5 bases between the germline ends. Per germline, CDR1 SGHVS and CDR2 FQNEAQ. CDR3 sequence (DNA): TGTGCCAGCACCCCAGGAAACACCATATATTTT. It specifies CASTPGNTIYF.

The V call is TRBV2, the J call TRBJ2-5, with D perhaps matching TRBD2 (6 bases). The J call may be faulty, since TRBJ2-7 better matches the DNA end. This CDR3 contains 14 residues. Germline CDR1 is SNHLY and CDR2 is FYNNEI. CDR3 DNA: TGTGCCAGCAGTGGCGGGACGGACCTCTACGAGCAGTACTTC. This translates into CASSGGTDLYEQYF.

The J gene is TRBJ2-7, the V gene TRBV14; TRBD1 matches at 8 bases. The CDR3 is made up of 17 amino acids. The germline V gene encodes CDR1 SGHDN and CDR2 FVKESK. With 0 bases clipped from V and 1 base from J, the junction kept 8 bases outside the gene matches. CDR3 region: CASSQDQDREVSYEQYF. The CDR3 DNA is TGTGCCAGCAGCCAAGACCAGGACAGGGAGGTATCCTACGAGCAGTACTTC.

The chain carries TRBV18 and TRBJ1-1; D unresolved. The V end was cut by 6 bases, the J end by 4 bases, with 9 bases between. CDR1 KGHSH and CDR2 LQKENI come from the germline V gene. The CDR3 totals 12 residues. The CDR3 loop is CASSLIGTEAFF. CDR3 nucleotides: TGTGCCAGCTCCCTCATTGGCACTGAAGCTTTCTTT.

The chain is built from TRBV7-9 and TRBJ2-2; no clear D gene. The CDR3 extends over 15 amino acids. Germline CDR1 is SEHNR and CDR2 is FQNEAQ (reference sequence). V gave up 2 bases and J gave up 0 bases, with 7 bases separating them. CDR3 in DNA: TGTGCCAGCAGCTTATACAGCGCGAACACCGGGGAGCTGTTTTTT. Protein sequence: CASSLYSANTGELFF.

This clone showed up just a few times. This rearrangement joins TRBV7-2 to TRBJ2-3; either TRBD1 or TRBD2 may fit D (5 bases each). Germline V gives CDR1 SGHTA, CDR2 FQGNSA. CDR3 length: 15 amino acids. Trimming pared 2 bases from V and 2 bases from J, leaving 11 bases between. The CDR3 reads CASSLRGVLTDTQYF. As DNA, the CDR3 is TGTGCCAGCAGCTTACGAGGGGTTCTCACAGATACGCAGTATTTT.

The chain combines TRBV7-2 with TRBJ2-2; tentative D call: TRBD2 (6 bases). Germline V lookup: CDR1 SGHTA, CDR2 FQGNSA. Trimming took 5 bases from V and 4 from J, leaving 14 bases between them. The CDR3 runs 15 residues. For the CDR3, the DNA is TGTGCCAGCAGCCAATTGCTGGGGGGCACCGGGGAGCTGTTTTTT. This gives the protein CASSQLLGGTGELFF.

The rearrangement links TRBV10-2 to TRBJ1-2; D is uncertain. This CDR3 spans 13 amino acids. The germline V gene has CDR1 WSHSY and CDR2 SAAADI. Trimming removed 7 bases from V and 4 bases from J, with 13 bases in between. The CDR3 loop reads CASKSTQTYGYTF. Written as DNA, the CDR3 is TGCGCCAGCAAGTCTACTCAAACCTATGGCTACACCTTC.

The chain has TRBV30 and TRBJ1-6; D ambiguous. Between the trimmed V and J ends, which lost 4 bases and 0 bases, there was a span of 7 bases. CDR3 size: 14 residues. The germline V gene encodes CDR1 GTSNPN and CDR2 SVGIG (reference sequence). The CDR3: CAWKKSSYNSPLHF. DNA of the CDR3: TGTGCCTGGAAAAAGAGCTCCTATAATTCACCCCTCCACTTT. Filled out from reference TRBV30 and TRBJ1-6, the complete variable domain reads SQTIHQWPATLVQPVGSPLSLECTVEGTSNPNLYWYRQAAGRGLQLLFYSVGIGQISSEVPQNLSASRPQDRQFILSSKKLLLSDSGFYLCAWKKSSYNSPLHFGNGTRLTVT.